This TCR beta chain derives from a study of OX40 agonist ivuxolimab in advanced cancers. Broader study findings: With doses of 0.1 to 3.0 mg/kg, CD4+ and CD8+ blood T cells had undergone clonal expansion by week 6.

CDR1 and CDR2 from the germline V gene are MNHEY and SMNVEV (reference sequence). V lost 8 bases and J lost 0, with 10 bases in between. CDR3 length equals 13 residues. The investigators sampled blood at baseline, at cycle 4 day 1, and at cycle 7 day 1. The data were produced by immunoSEQ multiplex PCR, yet TCRdb's version contains in-frame clones alone and is incomplete. Of 30,000 to 40,000 clones listed, 82% were seen once; the top ten hold 20% to 30%. Of note for this clone: Its antigen is currently unknown.

The input for sequencing was CD4+ or CD8+ T cells sorted from blood, taken in a trial of the OX40 agonist ivuxolimab. The sequence derives from an adult with an advanced solid tumor such as melanoma, head and neck, liver or kidney cancer. The chain uses TRBV27 and TRBJ1-1, with D uncertain. Written as DNA, the CDR3 is TGTGCCAGCGTTAATTGGTTGAACACTGAAGCTTTCTTT. Residues: CASVNWLNTEAFF.